This T cell receptor (beta chain) was found in a study of T cell responses to AZD1222 COVID-19 vaccine (dated by TCRdb to the early 2020s). Concerning the study at large: Because spike-specific TCR depth and breadth did not differ between the two schedules, AZD1222 recipients who got a second dose at roughly 4 weeks were pooled with those who got a second dose at roughly 12 weeks. TCR sequencing covered fewer than 250 trial participants: about 210 given two doses of AZD1222 and about 26 given two doses of MenACWY control vaccine. Trial participants were enrolled into age subgroups of 18-55, 56-69 and 70-plus years, which contained about 150, 27 and 61 TCR-sequenced participants, respectively. What the work shows at the level of the full study, not this receptor alone: Only a handful of AZD1222 recipients were SARS-CoV-2 seropositive at baseline, limiting conclusions about previously exposed vaccinees. In the small 56-69-year group, the increase in depth fell short of significance, most likely because of low power. Reportedly, almost half of the unique spike-specific TCRs recognized epitopes lying outside the regions that are mutated in the B.1.351 and B.1.1.7 variants. CD4 TCRs associated with the vaccine covered the entire spike protein, and the dominant responses were in regions 160-218 and 743-854. Participants were mostly white British and included more females than males, and it was suggested by the authors that clonal diversity may have been underestimated. Because no samples from the day 14 peak response were available, repertoires could be characterized only after the peak T cell response. A significant rise in spike-specific TCR breadth and depth was observed after two AZD1222 doses relative to day 0 and relative to MenACWY recipients.

The CDR3 regions of human TCRbeta chains were analyzed by immunosequencing. The original methods were these. Repertoire TCRs were matched against a reference library of SARS-CoV-2-specific TCRs generated with the MIRA antigen-specificity platform. Breadth meant the fraction of unique TCRs that were SARS-CoV-2-associated, whereas depth meant the fraction of total T cells that were SARS-CoV-2-associated. Each spike-specific TCR was assigned to its reactive spike region and to a CD4 or CD8 class using the MIRA data. Log10-transformed breadth and depth values were compared by one-way ANOVA with Sidak's multiple comparisons tests. The immuneACCESS repertoire file appears here via TCRdb, limited to in-frame rearrangements. These files lack a portion of the clones; in checked studies, under half of the deficit traces to unresolved V genes, and the cause of the others is not known. V and J calls and clone size are as listed in that table; D and trimming were resolved from the DNA. The sample table holds about 130,000 clones, of which approximately 88% were seen once. Approximately 4.2% of the sample rests with the top ten.

Reading the label with the study, this specimen's time point is: baseline before first vaccination. Vaccinee samples came from UK trials COV001 and COV002, including a single-blind randomized controlled phase 2/3 trial of AZD1222 (ChAdOx1 nCoV-19) in healthy adults. Trial participant PBMC samples were collected at day 0 and day 28 after the second dose for TCRbeta chain sequencing. A word on this clone: There is no known antigen for this receptor. No qualities accompany the bases; no much larger clone lies one base away.

For CDR1 and CDR2, the germline V gene (reference sequence) lists MNHEY and SMNVEV. The CDR3 starts with the cysteine, ends with the phenylalanine, and has 14 residues. Only the CDR3 DNA is retained, 42 bases long and in frame from the first base. V gives up 8 bases and J gives up 4 bases, and the segment between their germline ends measures 16 bases. In this chain, TRBV27 is recombined with TRBJ2-3, with the D gene too uncertain to name. The sequencing used peripheral blood, collected on day 0 of AZD1222 vaccination. The source is an adult in good health. The DNA sequence reads TGTGCCAGCGGCCAGGTGGGAACACCAGATACGCAGTATTTT. This encodes CASGQVGTPDTQYF.